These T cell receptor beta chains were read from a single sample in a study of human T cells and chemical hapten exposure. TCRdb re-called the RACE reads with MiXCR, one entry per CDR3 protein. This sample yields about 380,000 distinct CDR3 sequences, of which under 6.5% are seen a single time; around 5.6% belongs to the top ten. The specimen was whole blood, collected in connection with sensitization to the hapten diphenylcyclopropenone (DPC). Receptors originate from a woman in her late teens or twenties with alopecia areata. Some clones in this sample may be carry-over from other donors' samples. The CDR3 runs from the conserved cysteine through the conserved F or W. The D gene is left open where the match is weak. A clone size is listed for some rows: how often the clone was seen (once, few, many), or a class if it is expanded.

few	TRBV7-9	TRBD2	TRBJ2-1	TGTGCCAGCAGCTCTAGCGGGGGAGGACGGGAGCAGTTCTTC	CASSSSGGGREQFF
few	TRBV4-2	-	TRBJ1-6	TGTGCCAGCAGCCAGGAGACTGAAATTCAACCCCTCCACTTT	CASSQETEIQPLHF
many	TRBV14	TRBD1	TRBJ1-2	TGTGCCAGCAGCCAAGATCTACAGGGGGACTACTATGGCTACACCTTC	CASSQDLQGDYYGYTF
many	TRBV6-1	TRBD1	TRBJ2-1	TGTGCCAGCAGTTCCTGGACAGGGGGCGTTGGGGACAATGAGCAGTTCTTC	CASSSWTGGVGDNEQFF
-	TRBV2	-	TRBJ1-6	TGTGCCAGCAAGCTCCGGGACAATGGGTCACCCCTCCACTTT	CASKLRDNGSPLHF
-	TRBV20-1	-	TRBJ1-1	TGCAGTGCTACACTACAGACGGGGAACACTGAAGCTTTCTTT	CSATLQTGNTEAFF
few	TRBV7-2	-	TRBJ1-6	TGTGCCAGCAGCAACAGGGAAGGATCACCCCTCCACTTT	CASSNREGSPLHF
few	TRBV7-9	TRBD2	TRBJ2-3	TGTGCCAGCAGCTTAGCACGGGGGGGCTTCGCTGAGCAGTATTTT	CASSLARGGFAEQYF
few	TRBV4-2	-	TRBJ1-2	TGTGCCAGCAGCCATGATGGGTCTTCGAACTATGGCTACACCTTC	CASSHDGSSNYGYTF
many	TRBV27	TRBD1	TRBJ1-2	TGTGCCAGCAGTTTATCACCCGGGACAGAGCCTATATATGGCTACACCTTC	CASSLSPGTEPIYGYTF
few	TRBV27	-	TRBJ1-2	TGTGCCAGCAGTGCGGGGACATTGGCTAACTATGGCTACACCTTC	CASSAGTLANYGYTF
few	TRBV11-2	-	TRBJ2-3	TGTGCCAGCAGCTTAACCGGGACTGAGCTATATACGCAGTATTTT	CASSLTGTELYTQYF
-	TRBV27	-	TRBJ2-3	TGTGCCAGCCCCCAACCAGATACGCAGTATTTT	CASPQPDTQYF
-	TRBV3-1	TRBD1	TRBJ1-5	TGTGCCAGCAGCCCGGGACAGGGGGTCGCGCCCCAGCATTTT	CASSPGQGVAPQHF
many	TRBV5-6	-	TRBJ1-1	TGTGCCAGCAGCTCCACGGGGGGTACGAACACTGAAGCTTTCTTT	CASSSTGGTNTEAFF
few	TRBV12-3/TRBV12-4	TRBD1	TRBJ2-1	TGTGCCAGCATTAAGGGACAGGATCCCTACAATGAGCAGTTCTTC	CASIKGQDPYNEQFF
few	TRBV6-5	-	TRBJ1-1	TGTGCCAGCAGTTACGGGGCGGGTGAGGGGCCAGGCACTGAAGCTTTCTTT	CASSYGAGEGPGTEAFF
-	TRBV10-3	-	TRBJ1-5	TGTGCCGTCGGTTCAGGTTTTAGCAATCAGCCCCAGCATTTT	CAVGSGFSNQPQHF
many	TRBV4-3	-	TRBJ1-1	TGCGCCAGCAGCCAGACAGGCCTGGGAGGGGAAGCTTTCTTT	CASSQTGLGGEAFF
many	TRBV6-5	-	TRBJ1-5	TGTGCCAGCCGCTCCCTTGGGGGCAATCAGCCCCAGCATTTT	CASRSLGGNQPQHF
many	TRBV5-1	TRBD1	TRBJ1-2	TGCGCCAGCAGCTTGGGAATGGGACAGATCTATGGCTACACCTTC	CASSLGMGQIYGYTF
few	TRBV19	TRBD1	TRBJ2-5	TGTGCCAGTAGAACTCCCGGGACAGGTCAAGAGACCCAGTACTTC	CASRTPGTGQETQYF
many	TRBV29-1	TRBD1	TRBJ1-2	TGCAGCGCGCGGACAGGGGACAACTATGGCTACACCTTC	CSARTGDNYGYTF
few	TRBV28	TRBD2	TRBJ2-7	TGTGCCAGCAGTGAGCGGGGTTTCGCCTACGAGCAGTACTTC	CASSERGFAYEQYF
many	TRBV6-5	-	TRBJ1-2	TGTGCCAGCAGTCCACAGGGAGGGAACGGCTACACCTTC	CASSPQGGNGYTF
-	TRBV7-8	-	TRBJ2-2	TGTGCCAGCAGCCCCCGCTCCGGCGCGAACTCCGGGGAGCTGTTTTTT	CASSPRSGANSGELFF
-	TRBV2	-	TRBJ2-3	TGTGCCAGCAGTGCTGACCGGGTAACGGCAGATACGCAGTATTTT	CASSADRVTADTQYF
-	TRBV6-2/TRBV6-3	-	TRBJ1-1	TGTGCCAGCATCGACCCCCCGGGGACTGAAGCTTTCTTT	CASIDPPGTEAFF
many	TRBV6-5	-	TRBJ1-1	TGTGCCAGTCTAGAACGGGGAGGGACTGAAGCTTTCTTT	CASLERGGTEAFF